This TCR beta chain was identified during a study of Tregs in tolerant kidney transplant recipients. Study results and limitations: Validation in larger populations is needed because few patients were studied. Tregs expanded with activated donor B cells seemed most donor-specific. Biological reproducibility was not directly addressed, but technical replication error appeared minimal.

Sequencing was performed with immunoSEQ multiplex PCR; in TCRdb, only in-frame clones are kept and a portion is missing. The sample includes approximately 260,000 clones, about 80% seen only once; the top ten take 0.64%. There are 15 residues in the CDR3. Germline loops: CDR1 SGHAT, CDR2 FQNNGV. V lost 8 bases, J lost 0 bases, and 16 bases lay in between. This clone came up a few times. Antigen: not known. CD4+CD25+CD127- Tregs, CD4+CD25- non-Tregs, CD4 and CD8 cells were sorted. The V and J genes are TRBV11-2 and TRBJ1-1; perhaps TRBD1 as D (5 bases). This TCR derives from a human donor in good health. Sequenced material: CD4+ T cells from blood. The CDR3 loop is CASHLMGGMNTEAFF. CDR3 in DNA: TGTGCCAGCCATTTAATGGGGGGGATGAACACTGAAGCTTTCTTT.